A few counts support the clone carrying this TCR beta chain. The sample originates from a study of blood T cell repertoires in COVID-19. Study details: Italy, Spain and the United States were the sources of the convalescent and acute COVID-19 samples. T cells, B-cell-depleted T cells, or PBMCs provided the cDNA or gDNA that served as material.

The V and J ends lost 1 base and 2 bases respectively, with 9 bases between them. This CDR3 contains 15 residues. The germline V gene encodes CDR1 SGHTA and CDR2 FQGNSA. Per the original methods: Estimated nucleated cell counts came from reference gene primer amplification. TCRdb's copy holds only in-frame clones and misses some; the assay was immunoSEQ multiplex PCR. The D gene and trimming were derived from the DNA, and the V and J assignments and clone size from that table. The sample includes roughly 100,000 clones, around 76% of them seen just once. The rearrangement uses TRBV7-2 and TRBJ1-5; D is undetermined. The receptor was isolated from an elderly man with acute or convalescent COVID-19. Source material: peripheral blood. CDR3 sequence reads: CASSLVRDGNQPQHF. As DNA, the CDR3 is TGTGCCAGCAGCTTAGTGCGCGATGGCAATCAGCCCCAGCATTTT. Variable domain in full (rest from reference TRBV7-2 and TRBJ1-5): GAGVSQSPSNKVTEKGKDVELRCDPISGHTALYWYRQSLGQGLEFLIYFQGNSAPDKSGLPSDRFSAERTGGSVSTLTIQRTQQEDSAVYLCASSLVRDGNQPQHFGDGTRLSIL.